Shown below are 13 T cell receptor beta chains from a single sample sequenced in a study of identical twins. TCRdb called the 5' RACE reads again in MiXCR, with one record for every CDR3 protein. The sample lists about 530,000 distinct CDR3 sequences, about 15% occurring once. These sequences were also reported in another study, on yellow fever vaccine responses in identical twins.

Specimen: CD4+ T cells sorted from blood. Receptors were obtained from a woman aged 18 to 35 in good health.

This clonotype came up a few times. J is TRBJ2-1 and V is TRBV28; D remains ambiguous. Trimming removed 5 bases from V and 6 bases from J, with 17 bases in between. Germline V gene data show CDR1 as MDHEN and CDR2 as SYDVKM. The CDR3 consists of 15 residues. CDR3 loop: CASSKGASWINEQFF. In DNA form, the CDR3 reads TGTGCCAGCAGTAAAGGAGCCTCTTGGATCAATGAGCAGTTCTTC.

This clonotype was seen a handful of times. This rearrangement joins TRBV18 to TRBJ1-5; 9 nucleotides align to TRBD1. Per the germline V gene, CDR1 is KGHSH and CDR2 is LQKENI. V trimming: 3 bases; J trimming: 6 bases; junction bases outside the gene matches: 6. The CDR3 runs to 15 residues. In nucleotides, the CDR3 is TGTGCCAGCTCACCCGAGGGACAGGGCTCTCAGCCCCAGCATTTT. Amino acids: CASSPEGQGSQPQHF.

The CDR3 protein is CASSLEAVTTYEQYF. For the CDR3, the DNA is TGCGCCAGCAGCTTGGAGGCAGTTACAACCTACGAGCAGTACTTC. The chain carries TRBV5-1 and TRBJ2-7, with D uncertain. Trimming pared 0 bases from V and 2 bases from J, leaving 12 bases between. The germline CDR1 and CDR2 sequences are SGHRS and YFSETQ. The CDR3 loop spans 15 amino acids.

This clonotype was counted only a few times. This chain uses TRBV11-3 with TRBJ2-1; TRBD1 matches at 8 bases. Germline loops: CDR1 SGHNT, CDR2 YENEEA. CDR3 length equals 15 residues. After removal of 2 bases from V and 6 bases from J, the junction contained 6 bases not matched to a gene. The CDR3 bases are TGTGCCAGCAGCTTAACCAGGGGGCCCTCCAATGAGCAGTTCTTC. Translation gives CASSLTRGPSNEQFF. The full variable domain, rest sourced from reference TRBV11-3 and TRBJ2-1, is EAGVVQSPRYKIIEKKQPVAFWCNPISGHNTLYWYLQNLGQGPELLIRYENEEAVDDSQLPKDRFSAERLKGVDSTLKIQPAELGDSAVYLCASSLTRGPSNEQFFGPGTRLTVL.

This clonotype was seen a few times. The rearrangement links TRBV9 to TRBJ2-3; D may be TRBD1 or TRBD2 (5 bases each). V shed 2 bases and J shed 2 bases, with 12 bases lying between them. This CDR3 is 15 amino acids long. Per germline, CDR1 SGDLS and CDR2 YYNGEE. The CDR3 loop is CASSVGTLATDTQYF. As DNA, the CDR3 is TGTGCCAGCAGCGTTGGGACCCTGGCCACAGATACGCAGTATTTT. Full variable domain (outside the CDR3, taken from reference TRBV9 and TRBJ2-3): DSGVTQTPKHLITATGQRVTLRCSPRSGDLSVYWYQQSLDQGLQFLIQYYNGEERAKGNILERFSAQQFPDLHSELNLSSLELGDSALYFCASSVGTLATDTQYFGPGTRLTVL.

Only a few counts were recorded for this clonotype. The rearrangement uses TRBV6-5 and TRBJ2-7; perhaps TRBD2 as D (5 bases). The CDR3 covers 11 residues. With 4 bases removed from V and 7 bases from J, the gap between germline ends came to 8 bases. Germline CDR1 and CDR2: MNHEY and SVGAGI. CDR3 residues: CASSFRREQYV. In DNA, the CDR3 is TGTGCCAGCAGTTTCCGGAGGGAGCAGTACGTC.

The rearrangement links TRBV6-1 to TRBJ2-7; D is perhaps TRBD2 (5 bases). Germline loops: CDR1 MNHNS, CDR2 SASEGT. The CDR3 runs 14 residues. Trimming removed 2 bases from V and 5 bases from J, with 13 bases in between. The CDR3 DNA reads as TGTGCCAGCAGTGAATCCGGAGGTATCCACGAGCAGTACGTC. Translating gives CASSESGGIHEQYV.

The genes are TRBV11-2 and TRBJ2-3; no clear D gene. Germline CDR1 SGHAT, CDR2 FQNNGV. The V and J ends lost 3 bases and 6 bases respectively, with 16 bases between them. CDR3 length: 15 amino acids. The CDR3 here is CASSLTLDTVDTQYF. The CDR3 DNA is TGTGCCAGCAGCTTGACCCTGGATACCGTGGATACGCAGTATTTT.

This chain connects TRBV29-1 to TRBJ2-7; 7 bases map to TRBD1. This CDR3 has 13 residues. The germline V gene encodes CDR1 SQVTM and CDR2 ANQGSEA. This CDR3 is CSYMGQSFDEQYF. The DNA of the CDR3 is TGCAGTTACATGGGACAGTCCTTTGACGAGCAGTACTTC.

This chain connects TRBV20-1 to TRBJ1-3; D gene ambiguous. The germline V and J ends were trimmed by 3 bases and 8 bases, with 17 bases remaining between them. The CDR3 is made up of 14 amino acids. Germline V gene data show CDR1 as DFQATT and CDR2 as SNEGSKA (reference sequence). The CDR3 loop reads CSASPQTLPDTIYF. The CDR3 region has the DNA TGCAGTGCTAGTCCTCAGACTCTCCCAGACACCATATATTTT.

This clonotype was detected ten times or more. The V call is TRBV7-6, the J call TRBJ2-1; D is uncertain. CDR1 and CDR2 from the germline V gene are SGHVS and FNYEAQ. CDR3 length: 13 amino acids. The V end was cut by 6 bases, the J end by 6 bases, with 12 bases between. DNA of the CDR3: TGTGCCAGCAGTCAATTCCAGTCCAATGAGCAGTTCTTC. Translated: CASSQFQSNEQFF.

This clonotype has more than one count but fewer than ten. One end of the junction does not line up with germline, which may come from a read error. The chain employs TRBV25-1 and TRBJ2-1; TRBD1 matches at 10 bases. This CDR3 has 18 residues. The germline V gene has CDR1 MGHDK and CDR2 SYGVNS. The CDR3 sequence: CASSDSPGQGSSYNELFF. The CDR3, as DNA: TGTGCCAGCAGTGACTCCCCGGGACAGGGGAGCTCCTACAATGAGCTGTTCTTC.

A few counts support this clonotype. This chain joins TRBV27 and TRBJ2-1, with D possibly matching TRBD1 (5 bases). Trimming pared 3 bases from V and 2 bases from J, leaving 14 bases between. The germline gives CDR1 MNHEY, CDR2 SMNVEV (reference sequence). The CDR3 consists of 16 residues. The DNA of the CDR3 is TGTGCCAGCAGTTTTAAGGGGCAGACCCCCTACAATGAGCAGTTCTTC. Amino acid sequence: CASSFKGQTPYNEQFF.